Detailed here is one T cell receptor beta chain. This sample is part of a study of blood T cell repertoires in COVID-19. Study context: Nucleic acid was either cDNA or gDNA, and it came from T cells, B-cell-depleted T cells, or PBMCs.

The CDR3 consists of 17 residues. Germline CDR1 and CDR2: LGHDT and YNNKEL (reference sequence). J was trimmed by 3 bases and V by 1 base; bases with no gene match: 6. Assay used: immunoSEQ multiplex PCR; TCRdb lists only in-frame clones, some missing. The data show tens of thousands of clones, with 86% seen just once and 3% to 3.5% held by the top ten. The gene calls are TRBV3-1 (or the pseudogene TRBV3-2) and TRBJ2-2; 9 bases are a match to TRBD1. The TCR comes from a woman aged 45-60 years who had recovered from COVID-19. Sample: PBMCs or T cells enriched from blood (not recorded which). The CDR3 loop is CASSQVPGQGDTGELFF. The CDR3 DNA follows: TGTGCCAGCAGCCAAGTCCCGGGACAGGGAGACACCGGGGAGCTGTTTTTT.